The 12 T cell receptor beta chains listed next were all sequenced from one sample in a study of blood T cell repertoires in COVID-19. Profiling relied on immunoSEQ multiplex PCR, and the TCRdb table lists in-frame clones only, not all of them. The sample carries 65,000 to 70,000 clones, approximately 95% recorded once. The sequencing sample was made of peripheral blood. Source of these receptors: a man between 65 and 85 years old with active COVID-19.

The CDR3 loop reads CASSSGTVAGELFF. In DNA, the CDR3 is TGTGCCAGTAGCTCCGGGACAGTGGCCGGGGAGCTGTTTTTT. The V gene is TRBV19, the J gene TRBJ2-2; 7 bases are a match to TRBD1. Unmatched junction bases numbered 7, after V lost 6 bases and J lost 6 bases. Germline-derived CDR1 and CDR2 are LNHDA and SQIVND (reference sequence). The CDR3 is made up of 14 amino acids.

This chain links TRBV14 with TRBJ2-3; a weak D match, TRBD2 (7 bases). Trimming stripped 4 bases from V and 5 bases from J, with 19 bases between. The CDR3 spans 16 residues. CDR1 and CDR2 from the germline V gene are SGHDN and FVKESK. The DNA of the CDR3 is TGTGCCAGCAGCCCCAATTATCGGGGGGCGGGAGATACGCAGTATTTT. This translates into CASSPNYRGAGDTQYF. Supplemented by reference TRBV14 and TRBJ2-3, the full variable domain reads EAGVTQFPSHSVIEKGQTVTLRCDPISGHDNLYWYRRVMGKEIKFLLHFVKESKQDESGMPNNRFLAERTGGTYSTLKVQPAELEDSGVYFCASSPNYRGAGDTQYFGPGTRLTVL.

Concerning this clone itself: Compared with germline, one end of the junction differs, possibly owing to a read error. The chain couples TRBV7-2 to TRBJ1-4; 8 bases are shared with TRBD1. The length of the CDR3 is 14 residues. Germline assignment: CDR1 SGHTA and CDR2 FQGNSA. The CDR3 nucleotides read TGTGCCAGCAGCGCCGGGACAGGCAATGGAAAACTGTTTTTT. Its protein product is CASSAGTGNGKLFF.

This clone appeared once. The V gene is TRBV28, the J gene TRBJ1-1, with D perhaps TRBD1 (5 bases). The CDR3 totals 15 residues. The V gene's germline CDR1 is MDHEN and CDR2 SYDVKM. With 8 bases removed from V and 0 bases from J, the gap between germline ends came to 16 bases. The CDR3 region has the DNA TGTGCCAGCGGGGGGTCAGAGACCTTGAACACTGAAGCTTTCTTT. Amino acids: CASGGSETLNTEAFF.

The V call is TRBV5-6, the J call TRBJ1-1; perhaps TRBD1 as D (5 bases). Per germline, CDR1 SGHDT and CDR2 YYEEEE. V dropped 0 bases and J dropped 4 bases, with 10 bases sitting between them. CDR3 length: 14 amino acids. CDR3 DNA: TGTGCCAGCAGCTTGGTGTCCGGGGGCACTGAAGCTTTCTTT. This encodes CASSLVSGGTEAFF.

This chain joins TRBV18 and TRBJ2-3; D call uncertain. V was shortened by 5 bases and J by 2 bases, with 8 bases between the two germline ends. The CDR3 length is 13 residues. Germline V gene data show CDR1 as KGHSH and CDR2 as LQKENI. CDR3 DNA: TGTGCCAGCTCAGGGCAGGTCACAGATACGCAGTATTTT. It specifies CASSGQVTDTQYF. The full variable domain, completed using reference TRBV18 and TRBJ2-3, is NAGVMQNPRHLVRRRGQEARLRCSPMKGHSHVYWYRQLPEEGLKFMVYLQKENIIDESGMPKERFSAEFPKEGPSILRIQQVVRGDSAAYFCASSGQVTDTQYFGPGTRLTVL.

V and J are TRBV7-3 and TRBJ2-1, with 7 bases fitting TRBD2. The CDR3 contains 14 residues. V lost 5 bases, J lost 5 bases, and 6 bases stayed unmatched. Germline CDR1 and CDR2: SGHTA and FQGTGA. In DNA, the CDR3 is TGTGCCAGCAGCCCCCTCAGCGGGAACAATGAGCAGTTCTTC. Protein product: CASSPLSGNNEQFF.

The chain has TRBV2 and TRBJ1-5; possible D gene TRBD1, 6 bases. Per germline, CDR1 SNHLY and CDR2 FYNNEI. This CDR3 has 14 residues. V shed 7 bases and J shed 3 bases, with 13 bases lying between them. CDR3 amino acids: CASKDRGFNQPQHF. The CDR3 coding sequence is TGTGCCAGCAAAGATAGGGGGTTCAATCAGCCCCAGCATTTT.

The rearrangement uses TRBV4-1 and TRBJ1-6; TRBD1 matches 7 bases. This CDR3 is 16 amino acids long. Germline V gives CDR1 MGHRA, CDR2 YSYEKL. The V gene end was trimmed by 1 base and the J gene end by 6 bases; junction bases not matched to a gene: 6. The CDR3 region is CASSQAPGQINSPLHF. The CDR3 DNA is TGCGCCAGCAGCCAAGCTCCGGGACAGATTAATTCACCCCTCCACTTT.

The chain has TRBV11-2 and TRBJ2-1; perhaps TRBD2 as D (6 bases). V was clipped by 1 base and J by 6 bases, with 7 bases between them. The V gene's germline CDR1 is SGHAT and CDR2 FQNNGV. The CDR3 has 13 amino acids. In nucleotides, the CDR3 is TGTGCCAGCAGCTTAGTGGGGGGCAATGAGCAGTTCTTC. It translates to CASSLVGGNEQFF.

The chain couples TRBV4-1 to TRBJ2-2, with TRBD2 identical over 14 bases. The CDR3 consists of 18 residues. The V and J ends lost 3 bases and 7 bases, in that order; junction bases with no gene match: 10. From germline, CDR1 is MGHRA and CDR2 YSYEKL. The CDR3 here is CASSHLGLAGGRGGELFF. The DNA of the CDR3 is TGCGCCAGCAGCCACCTCGGACTAGCGGGGGGCCGGGGCGGGGAGCTGTTTTTT.

V is TRBV7-2 and J is TRBJ2-3, with D unresolved. The CDR3 loop spans 14 amino acids. V was clipped by 5 bases and J by 3 bases, with 12 bases between them. Germline V gene sequence: CDR1 SGHTA, CDR2 FQGNSA. In DNA, the CDR3 is TGTGCCAGCAGCCCTAGACGACGGACAGATACGCAGTATTTT. It translates to CASSPRRRTDTQYF.